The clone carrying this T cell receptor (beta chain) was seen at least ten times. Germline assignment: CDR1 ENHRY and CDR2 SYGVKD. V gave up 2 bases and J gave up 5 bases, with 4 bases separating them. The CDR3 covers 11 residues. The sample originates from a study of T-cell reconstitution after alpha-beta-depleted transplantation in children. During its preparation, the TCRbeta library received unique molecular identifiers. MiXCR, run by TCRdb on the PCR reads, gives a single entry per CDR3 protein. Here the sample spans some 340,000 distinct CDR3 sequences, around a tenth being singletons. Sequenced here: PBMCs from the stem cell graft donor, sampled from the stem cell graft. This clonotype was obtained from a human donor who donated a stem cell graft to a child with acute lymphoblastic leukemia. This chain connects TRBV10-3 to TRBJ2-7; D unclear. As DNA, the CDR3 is TGTGCCATCAGTGAGGAGGACGAGCAGTACTTC. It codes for CAISEEDEQYF.